The 28 T cell receptor beta chains listed next were all sequenced from one sample in a study of T-cell memory formation after mild COVID-19. TCRdb passed the 5' RACE reads through MiXCR, listing each CDR3 protein once. Altogether about 100,000 distinct CDR3 sequences are present, approximately 10% being singletons, with the ten largest covering about 40%. Sequencing was carried out using PBMCs or a T cell subset sorted from them (not recorded which). The receptor source for this set is a man aged 18-30 years who had mild COVID-19 (a few samples of this study predate the infection). Cell type and time point are not known.

This clonotype was observed a few times. The chain joins TRBV20-1 to TRBJ1-2; D ambiguous. The V gene lost 3 bases and the J gene lost 0 bases, with 11 bases spanning the gap. From germline, CDR1 is DFQATT and CDR2 SNEGSKA (reference sequence). The CDR3 contains 14 residues. The CDR3 is CSASSGVPNYGYTF. In nucleotides, the CDR3 is TGCAGTGCTAGCTCCGGAGTACCTAACTATGGCTACACCTTC.

CDR3 sequence: CASSHGGGNIQYF. For the CDR3, the DNA is TGCGCCAGCAGCCATGGGGGTGGAAACATTCAGTACTTC. This sequence joins TRBV4-3 and TRBJ2-4; D could derive from TRBD1 or TRBD2 (5 bases each). Germline CDR1 reads LGHNA; CDR2 reads YSLEER. The CDR3 consists of 13 residues. The V gene lost 3 bases and the J gene lost 6 bases, with 9 bases spanning the gap.

This clonotype was seen more than once but under ten times. This sequence joins TRBV6-6 and TRBJ2-3; 9 bases are a match to TRBD2. This CDR3 is 13 amino acids long. Germline CDR1 reads MNHNY; CDR2 reads SVGAGI (reference sequence). The ends lost 10 bases at V and 5 bases at J; junction bases unmatched: 7. DNA of the CDR3: TGTGCCACCGGGACTAGCTATCGAGATACGCAGTATTTT. This codes for CATGTSYRDTQYF.

About this clonotype: The junction does not match germline at one end; this may be a read error. This chain joins TRBV7-9 and TRBJ1-2, with unresolved D. This CDR3 is built from 13 residues. Per germline, CDR1 SEHNR and CDR2 FQNEAQ (reference sequence). The CDR3: CASRLGGKDGYTF. CDR3 in DNA: TGTGCCAGCAGATTAGGAGGGAAGGATGGCTACACCTTC.

This chain links TRBV9 with TRBJ2-5; tentative D call: TRBD1 (6 bases). Germline CDR1 is SGDLS and CDR2 is YYNGEE. There are 15 residues in the CDR3. Trimming shortened V by 0 bases and J by 2 bases, and 11 bases separated the two germline ends. DNA for the CDR3: TGTGCCAGCAGCGTAGAGGGGACAAAACAAGAGACCCAGTACTTC. Its protein product is CASSVEGTKQETQYF.

The rearrangement uses TRBV18 and TRBJ2-2; possibly TRBD2 for D (6 bases). Germline loops: CDR1 KGHSH, CDR2 LQKENI. This CDR3 comprises 18 residues. Deletions cut 4 bases from V and 4 bases from J, with 22 bases between. This chain's CDR3 is CASSQGIRETPITGELFF. Written as DNA, the CDR3 is TGTGCCAGCTCACAGGGAATTCGGGAGACCCCTATCACCGGGGAGCTGTTTTTT.

This clonotype was counted at least ten times. The chain couples TRBV27 to TRBJ1-2, with TRBD1 matching over 8 bases. J gave up 8 bases and V 0 bases, and 8 bases lay outside the gene matches. CDR3 length: 15 residues. Germline V lookup: CDR1 MNHEY, CDR2 SMNVEV (reference sequence). CDR3 amino acids: CASSLSPDRAGGYTF. In nucleotides, the CDR3 is TGTGCCAGCAGTTTATCCCCGGACAGGGCTGGGGGCTACACCTTC.

This clonotype has only a few counts. Just one base apart from a much larger clone, this may be a read error. The gene calls are TRBV5-1 and TRBJ2-6; D is undetermined. Germline CDR1 reads SGHRS; CDR2 reads YFSETQ. V shed 1 base and J shed 2 bases, with 4 bases lying between them. The CDR3 contains 14 residues. The DNA for the CDR3 is TGCGCCAGCAGCTTGTACCCTGGGGCCAACGTCCTGACTTTC. Protein: CASSLYPGANVLTF.

This clonotype turned up a few times. This chain uses TRBV7-9 with TRBJ2-7; D gene uncertain. CDR3 length: 13 residues. Trimming removed 0 bases at V and 6 bases at J, with 9 bases between. Germline lookup yields CDR1 SEHNR and CDR2 FQNEAQ (reference sequence). CDR3 sequence reads: CASSLASLSEQYV. Here the CDR3 DNA reads TGTGCCAGCAGCTTAGCGTCCCTTAGCGAGCAGTACGTC.

The chain is built from TRBV28 and TRBJ1-1; no clear D gene. Trimming cost V 6 bases and J 4 bases, with 15 bases left between them. Germline values: CDR1 MDHEN, CDR2 SYDVKM. The CDR3 contains 14 residues. CDR3 sequence reads: CASSVRTGFTEAFF. Here the CDR3 DNA reads TGTGCCAGCAGCGTCCGGACTGGTTTCACTGAAGCTTTCTTT. The full variable domain, completed using reference TRBV28 and TRBJ1-1, is DVKVTQSSRYLVKRTGEKVFLECVQDMDHENMFWYRQDPGLGLRLIYFSYDVKMKEKGDIPEGYSVSREKKERFSLILESASTNQTSMYLCASSVRTGFTEAFFGQGTRLTVV.

The chain carries TRBV19 and TRBJ2-2, with TRBD1 matching over 7 bases. The germline CDR1 and CDR2 sequences are LNHDA and SQIVND (reference sequence). Trimming took 10 bases from V and 4 from J; bases not matched to a gene: 12. CDR3 length: 15 residues. The CDR3 bases are TGTGCCACCCCCAGGGTAGGGGGCGTCACCGGGGAGCTGTTTTTT. Its translation: CATPRVGGVTGELFF.

The chain recombines TRBV4-3 with TRBJ2-2, with 8 nucleotides matching TRBD2. Germline loops: CDR1 LGHNA, CDR2 YSLEER. V lost 0 bases to trimming and J lost 2 bases; unmatched junction nucleotides: 14. The CDR3 contains 20 residues. The CDR3 sequence: CASSQDVLARGVVNTGELFF. For the CDR3, the DNA is TGCGCCAGCAGCCAAGATGTTCTGGCGCGGGGGGTTGTTAACACCGGGGAGCTGTTTTTT.

The chain links TRBV20-1 to TRBJ1-1; maybe TRBD1 (6 bases). CDR1 DFQATT and CDR2 SNEGSKA come from the germline V gene (reference sequence). Trimming took off 1 base at V and 2 bases at J, with 17 bases between the two ends. CDR3 length: 16 residues. The CDR3 sequence: CSARVLYRELNTEAFF. CDR3 nucleotide sequence: TGCAGTGCTAGAGTATTGTACAGGGAGCTTAACACTGAAGCTTTCTTT.

This clonotype showed up just a few times. This chain uses TRBV7-9 with TRBJ2-4; 12 nucleotides agree with TRBD1. Germline V gives CDR1 SEHNR, CDR2 FQNEAQ (reference sequence). V was clipped by 5 bases and J by 1 base; unmatched bases: 3. There are 16 residues in the CDR3. CDR3 residues: CASSPGQGAAKNIQYF. The CDR3 coding sequence is TGTGCCAGCAGCCCGGGACAGGGGGCGGCCAAAAACATTCAGTACTTC.

The gene calls are TRBV6-5 and TRBJ1-2, with D perhaps TRBD1 (5 bases). V was pared by 6 bases and J by 4 bases, with 12 bases between. The CDR3 loop spans 13 amino acids. CDR1 is MNHEY, CDR2 SVGAGI, per germline. The CDR3 bases are TGTGCCAGCAGCAACCAGGGTGTCTATGGCTACACCTTC. Translated, it gives CASSNQGVYGYTF.

The chain couples TRBV29-1 to TRBJ1-1, with D uncertain. The CDR3 length is 12 residues. The germline CDR1 and CDR2 sequences are SQVTM and ANQGSEA. V was trimmed by 7 bases and J by 2 bases, leaving 11 bases between them. CDR3 region: CSAIWRNTEAFF. CDR3 DNA: TGCAGCGCCATTTGGAGAAACACTGAAGCTTTCTTT.

In its sample, this clonotype was seen a few times. This chain links TRBV29-1 with TRBJ2-3, with D perhaps matching TRBD1 (5 bases). This CDR3 is built from 14 residues. V lost 2 bases to trimming and J lost 5 bases, with 14 bases between them. Germline CDR1 reads SQVTM; CDR2 reads ANQGSEA. The chain's CDR3 is CSVEWAGILDTQYF. The DNA for the CDR3 is TGCAGCGTTGAATGGGCAGGGATTTTAGATACGCAGTATTTT.

This chain uses TRBV20-1 with TRBJ1-2; D gene uncertain. Germline V lookup: CDR1 DFQATT, CDR2 SNEGSKA (reference sequence). CDR3 size: 13 residues. Trimming took 2 bases from V and 8 from J, leaving 15 bases between them. Written as DNA, the CDR3 is TGCAGTGCTAGATTCAACTCCGGAGACGGCTACACCTTC. Its translation: CSARFNSGDGYTF.

The J gene is TRBJ2-7, the V gene TRBV28; 7 bases map to TRBD2. The CDR3 has 15 residues. The V segment lost 5 bases and the J segment 3 bases; nucleotides outside the gene matches: 10. Germline CDR1 is MDHEN and CDR2 is SYDVKM. The CDR3 DNA sequence: TGTGCCAGCAGTCGACGGGGGGAACTTAACTACGAGCAGTACGTC. Amino acids: CASSRRGELNYEQYV.

The sample holds many counts of this clonotype. The rearrangement links TRBV7-9 to TRBJ2-5; 8 nucleotides line up with TRBD2. Germline CDR1 SEHNR, CDR2 FQNEAQ (reference sequence). V was clipped by 5 bases and J by 4 bases; unmatched bases: 12. This CDR3 is 16 amino acids long. The chain's CDR3 is CASSPPVGGARETQYF. In DNA, the CDR3 is TGTGCCAGCAGCCCGCCCGTCGGGGGGGCCAGAGAGACCCAGTACTTC. Complete variable domain (other parts from reference TRBV7-9 and TRBJ2-5): DTGVSQNPRHKITKRGQNVTFRCDPISEHNRLYWYRQTLGQGPEFLTYFQNEAQLEKSRLLSDRFSAERPKGSFSTLEIQRTEQGDSAMYLCASSPPVGGARETQYFGPGTRLLVL.

This clonotype has more than one count but fewer than ten. The chain has TRBV9 and TRBJ2-5; 9 positions agree with TRBD2. The CDR3 length is 15 residues. Germline V gives CDR1 SGDLS, CDR2 YYNGEE. V dropped 3 bases and J dropped 2; count of bases not matched to a gene: 5. The CDR3 sequence is CASSGATSGQETQYF. The CDR3 DNA is TGTGCCAGCAGCGGAGCAACTAGCGGGCAAGAGACCCAGTACTTC.

The chain has TRBV10-3 and TRBJ1-1; D call uncertain. The CDR3 sequence is 15 residues long. V dropped 10 bases and J dropped 0 bases, with 18 bases sitting between them. The V gene's germline CDR1 is ENHRY and CDR2 SYGVKD. The CDR3 DNA is TGTGCCACCCTAGCCGGTGAGGGCTTGAACACTGAAGCTTTCTTT. Residues: CATLAGEGLNTEAFF.

This clonotype was detected many times. The chain uses TRBV20-1 and TRBJ1-2; possibly TRBD1 for D (5 bases). CDR3 size: 14 residues. Between the trimmed V and J ends, which lost 5 bases and 7 bases, there was a span of 20 bases. Germline lookup yields CDR1 DFQATT and CDR2 SNEGSKA (reference sequence). The CDR3 DNA reads TGCAGTGCTTTTTATGGGGGGGTAGAGGGTGGCTACACCTTC. Protein: CSAFYGGVEGGYTF.

J is TRBJ2-7 and V is TRBV5-1; the match to TRBD2 covers 10 bases. The CDR3 has 14 amino acids. V dropped 1 base and J dropped 6; count of bases not matched to a gene: 4. The germline V gene has CDR1 SGHRS and CDR2 YFSETQ. Written as DNA, the CDR3 is TGCGCCAGCAGCTTGACGGCTAGCGGGGGCGAGCAGTACGTC. Its translation: CASSLTASGGEQYV.

This clonotype occurred a few times. J is TRBJ1-3 and V is TRBV15; 8 nucleotides align to TRBD1. The CDR3 totals 13 residues. Germline loops: CDR1 LNHNV, CDR2 YYDKDF (reference sequence). Unmatched junction bases numbered 4, after V lost 8 bases and J lost 4 bases. The CDR3, as DNA: TGTGCCACCGCCGGGACAGGCGGAAACACCATATATTTT. Protein product: CATAGTGGNTIYF.

This rearrangement joins TRBV7-2 to TRBJ1-2; D is perhaps TRBD1 (5 bases). Per germline, CDR1 SGHTA and CDR2 FQGNSA. V was clipped by 3 bases and J by 6 bases, with 11 bases between them. This CDR3 has 13 amino acids. The DNA for the CDR3 is TGTGCCAGCAGCTTTGCGGGGCGCGATGGCTACACCTTC. The encoded protein is CASSFAGRDGYTF.

The J gene is TRBJ2-7, the V gene TRBV29-1, with 7 bases that match TRBD1. Germline V CDR1 and CDR2: SQVTM, ANQGSEA. V was clipped by 4 bases and J by 2 bases; unmatched bases: 14. This CDR3 is 16 amino acids long. The CDR3 DNA follows: TGCAGCGTTGTAGGTGGACAGGACGAATCCACCTACGAGCAGTACTTC. Its translation is CSVVGGQDESTYEQYF.

The chain is built from TRBV4-3 and TRBJ2-3; D might be TRBD2 (6 bases). Germline V gene lookup returns CDR1 LGHNA and CDR2 YSLEER. V dropped 0 bases and J dropped 5 bases, with 15 bases sitting between them. The CDR3 is 16 residues long. CDR3 protein: CASSQDIGTLEDTQYF. The CDR3, as DNA: TGCGCCAGCAGCCAAGATATCGGGACTCTGGAAGATACGCAGTATTTT.